The 7 T cell receptor beta chains below come from one sample, sequenced in a study of blood T cells in healthy people across ages. Next came a second PCR, run for about 6 to 11 cycles, which used a sample-barcoded 5' primer along with a J-beta primer mix. MiXCR was run by TCRdb on the 5' RACE reads, yielding one entry per CDR3 protein. The table has some 800,000 distinct CDR3 sequences, around two fifths seen once. The sample comprised blood. The receptors originated from a man aged 55 to 70 in good health.

This clonotype showed up many times. The chain employs TRBV15 and TRBJ1-2, with 9 nucleotides matching TRBD1. The V gene end was trimmed by 4 bases and the J gene end by 2 bases; junction bases not matched to a gene: 11. The CDR3 extends over 17 amino acids. Germline assignment: CDR1 LNHNV and CDR2 YYDKDF (reference sequence). In nucleotides, the CDR3 is TGTGCCACCAGCAAGGAGGTTCGGACAGGGGCAAACTATGGCTACACCTTC. This gives the protein CATSKEVRTGANYGYTF.

The gene calls are TRBV13 and TRBJ2-5, with D perhaps TRBD1 (6 bases). CDR1 is PRHDT and CDR2 is FYEKMQ in the germline V gene (reference sequence). CDR3 length: 13 amino acids. Trimming took off 7 bases at V and 2 bases at J, with 11 bases between the two ends. The CDR3 DNA sequence: TGTGCCAGCACTTTCGACAGGCAAGAGACCCAGTACTTC. As protein: CASTFDRQETQYF.

The chain is built from TRBV6-1 and TRBJ2-5, with D possibly TRBD2 on 6 matching bases. The germline gives CDR1 MNHNS, CDR2 SASEGT. The CDR3 loop spans 17 amino acids. V gave up 9 bases and J gave up 4 bases, with 27 bases separating them. CDR3 DNA: TGTGCCAGGCCGGGTACTTCAATACCCGGGGGAAGAGAGACCCAGTACTTC. It yields the protein CARPGTSIPGGRETQYF.

CDR3 nucleotides: TGTGCCACCCGGGGTAACAATGAGCAGTTCTTC. This sequence encodes CATRGNNEQFF. This chain links TRBV6-5 with TRBJ2-1; D perhaps matches TRBD2 (5 bases). Germline CDR1 MNHEY, CDR2 SVGAGI. V shed 10 bases and J shed 5 bases, with 9 bases lying between them. The CDR3 has 11 residues.

This clonotype was found a few times. The chain links TRBV28 to TRBJ2-4; D gene ambiguous. Trimming left V 4 bases short and J 9 bases short, with 13 bases between. CDR1 is MDHEN and CDR2 is SYDVKM in the germline V gene. CDR3 size: 13 residues. For the CDR3, the DNA is TGTGCCAGCAGTTCGATGAAGGCAGGCATTCAGTACTTC. This codes for CASSSMKAGIQYF.

This rearrangement joins TRBV6-6 to TRBJ2-1; maybe TRBD1 (5 bases). V shed 7 bases and J shed 5 bases, with 12 bases lying between them. The CDR3 consists of 13 residues. From germline, CDR1 is MNHNY and CDR2 SVGAGI (reference sequence). The DNA of the CDR3 is TGTGCCAGCAATCACAAGGGGAACAATGAGCAGTTCTTC. It specifies CASNHKGNNEQFF.

The rearrangement joins TRBV29-1 to TRBJ1-1; tentatively, D is TRBD1 (5 bases). CDR3 size: 14 residues. With 8 bases removed from V and 6 bases from J, the gap between germline ends came to 22 bases. Germline V gene data show CDR1 as SQVTM and CDR2 as ANQGSEA. The CDR3: CSTKPQAHPAEAFF. The CDR3 nucleotides are TGCAGCACAAAACCACAGGCCCATCCTGCTGAAGCTTTCTTT.